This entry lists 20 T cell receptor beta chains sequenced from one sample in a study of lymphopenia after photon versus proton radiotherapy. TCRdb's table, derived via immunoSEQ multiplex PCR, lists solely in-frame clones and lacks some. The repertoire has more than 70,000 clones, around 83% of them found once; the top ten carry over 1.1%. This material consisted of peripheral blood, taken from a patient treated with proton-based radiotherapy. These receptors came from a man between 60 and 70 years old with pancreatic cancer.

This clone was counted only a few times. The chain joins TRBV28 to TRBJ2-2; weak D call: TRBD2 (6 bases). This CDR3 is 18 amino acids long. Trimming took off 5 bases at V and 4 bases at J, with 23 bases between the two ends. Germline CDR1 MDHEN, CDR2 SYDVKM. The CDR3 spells CASSQSLGPGDLTGELFF. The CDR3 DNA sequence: TGTGCCAGCAGTCAAAGCCTTGGGCCGGGGGACCTCACCGGGGAGCTGTTTTTT.

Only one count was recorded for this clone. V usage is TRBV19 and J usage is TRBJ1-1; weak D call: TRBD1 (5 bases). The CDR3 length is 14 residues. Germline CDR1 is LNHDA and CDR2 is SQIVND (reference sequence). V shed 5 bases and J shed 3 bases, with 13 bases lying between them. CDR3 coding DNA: TGTGCCAGTAGTCGCGGGGCGGTATACACTGAAGCTTTCTTT. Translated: CASSRGAVYTEAFF.

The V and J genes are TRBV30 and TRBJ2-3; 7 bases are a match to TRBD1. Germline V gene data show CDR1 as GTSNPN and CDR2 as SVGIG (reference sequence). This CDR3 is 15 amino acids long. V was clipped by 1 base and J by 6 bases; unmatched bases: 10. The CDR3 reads CAWSASDRAVDTQYF. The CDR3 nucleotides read TGTGCCTGGAGTGCAAGTGACAGGGCCGTGGATACGCAGTATTTT. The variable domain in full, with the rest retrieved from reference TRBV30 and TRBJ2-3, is SQTIHQWPATLVQPVGSPLSLECTVEGTSNPNLYWYRQAAGRGLQLLFYSVGIGQISSEVPQNLSASRPQDRQFILSSKKLLLSDSGFYLCAWSASDRAVDTQYFGPGTRLTVL.

CDR3 DNA: TGTGCCAGCAGCCCACCGTGGGCTGAAGCTTTCTTT. Translating it yields CASSPPWAEAFF. This chain connects TRBV28 to TRBJ1-1; no firm D call. Trimming cost V 6 bases and J 6 bases, with 11 bases left between them. CDR3 length equals 12 residues. CDR1 and CDR2 from the germline V gene are MDHEN and SYDVKM.

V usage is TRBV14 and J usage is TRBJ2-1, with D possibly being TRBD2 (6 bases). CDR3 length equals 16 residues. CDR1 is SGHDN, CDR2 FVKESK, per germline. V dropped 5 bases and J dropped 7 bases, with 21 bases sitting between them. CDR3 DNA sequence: TGTGCCAGCAGCTCGGGGAGGACCACACTAGGGAATGAGCAGTTCTTC. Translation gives CASSSGRTTLGNEQFF.

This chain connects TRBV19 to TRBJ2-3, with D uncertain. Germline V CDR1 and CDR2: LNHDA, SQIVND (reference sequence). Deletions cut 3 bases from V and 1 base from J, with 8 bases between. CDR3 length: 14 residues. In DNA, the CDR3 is TGTGCCAGTAGTATGAGTCTGGGCACAGATACGCAGTATTTT. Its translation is CASSMSLGTDTQYF. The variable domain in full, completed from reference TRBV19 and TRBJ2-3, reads DGGITQSPKYLFRKEGQNVTLSCEQNLNHDAMYWYRQDPGQGLRLIYYSQIVNDFQKGDIAEGYSVSREKKESFPLTVTSAQKNPTAFYLCASSMSLGTDTQYFGPGTRLTVL.

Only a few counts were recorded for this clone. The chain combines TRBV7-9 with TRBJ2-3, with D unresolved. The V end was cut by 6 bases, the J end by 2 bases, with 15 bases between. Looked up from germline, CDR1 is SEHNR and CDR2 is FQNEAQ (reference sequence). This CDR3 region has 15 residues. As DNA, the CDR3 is TGTGCCAGCAGTCGGGCCAAGCCCCCCACAGATACGCAGTATTTT. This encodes CASSRAKPPTDTQYF.

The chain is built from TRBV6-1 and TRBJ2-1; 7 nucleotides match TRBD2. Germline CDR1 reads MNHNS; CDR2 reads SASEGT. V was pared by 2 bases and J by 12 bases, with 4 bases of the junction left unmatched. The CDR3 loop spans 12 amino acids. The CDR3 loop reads CASSERAGLQFF. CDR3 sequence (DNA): TGTGCCAGCAGTGAAAGAGCGGGACTGCAGTTCTTC.

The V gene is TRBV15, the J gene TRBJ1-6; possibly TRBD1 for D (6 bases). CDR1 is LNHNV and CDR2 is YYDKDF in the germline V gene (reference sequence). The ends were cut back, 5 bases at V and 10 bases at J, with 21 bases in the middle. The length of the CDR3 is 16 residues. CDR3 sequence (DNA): TGTGCCACCAGCGGTACGGTCTGGGGGCGAGAATCACCCCTCCACTTT. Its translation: CATSGTVWGRESPLHF.

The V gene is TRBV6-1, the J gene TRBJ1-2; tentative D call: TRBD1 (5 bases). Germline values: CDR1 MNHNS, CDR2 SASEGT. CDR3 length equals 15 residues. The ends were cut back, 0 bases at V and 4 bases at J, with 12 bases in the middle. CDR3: CASSEAGVKSYGYTF. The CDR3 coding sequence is TGTGCCAGCAGTGAAGCGGGGGTGAAGAGCTATGGCTACACCTTC.

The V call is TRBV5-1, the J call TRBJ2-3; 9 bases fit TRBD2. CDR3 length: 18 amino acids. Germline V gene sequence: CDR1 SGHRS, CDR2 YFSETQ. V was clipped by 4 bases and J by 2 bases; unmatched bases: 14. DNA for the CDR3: TGCGCCAGCAGCCCCACAAGAGGACTAGCGAAACTCACAGATACGCAGTATTTT. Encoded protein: CASSPTRGLAKLTDTQYF.

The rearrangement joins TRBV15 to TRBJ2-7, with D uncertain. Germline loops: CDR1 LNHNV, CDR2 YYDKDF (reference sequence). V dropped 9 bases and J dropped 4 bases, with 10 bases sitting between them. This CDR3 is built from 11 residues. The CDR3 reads CATGIGYEQYF. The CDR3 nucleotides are TGTGCCACAGGGATCGGGTACGAGCAGTACTTC.

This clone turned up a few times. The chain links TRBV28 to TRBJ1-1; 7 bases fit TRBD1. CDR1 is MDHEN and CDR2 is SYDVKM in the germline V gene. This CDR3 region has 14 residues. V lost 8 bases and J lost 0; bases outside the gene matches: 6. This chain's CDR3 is CASLLQGMNTEAFF. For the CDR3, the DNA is TGTGCCAGCCTACTACAGGGGATGAACACTGAAGCTTTCTTT.

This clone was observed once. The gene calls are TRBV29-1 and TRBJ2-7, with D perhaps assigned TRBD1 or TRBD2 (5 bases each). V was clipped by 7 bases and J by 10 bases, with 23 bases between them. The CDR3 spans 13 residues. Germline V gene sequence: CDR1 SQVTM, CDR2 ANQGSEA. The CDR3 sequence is CSGRTGTTTPQYF. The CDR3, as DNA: TGCAGCGGTCGTACCGGGACCACGACCCCACAGTACTTC.

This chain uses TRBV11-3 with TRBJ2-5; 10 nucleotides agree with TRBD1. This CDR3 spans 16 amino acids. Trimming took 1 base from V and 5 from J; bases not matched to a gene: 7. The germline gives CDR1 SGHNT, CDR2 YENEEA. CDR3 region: CASSLVRQGALETQYF. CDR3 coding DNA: TGTGCCAGCAGCTTAGTTCGACAGGGGGCGTTGGAGACCCAGTACTTC.

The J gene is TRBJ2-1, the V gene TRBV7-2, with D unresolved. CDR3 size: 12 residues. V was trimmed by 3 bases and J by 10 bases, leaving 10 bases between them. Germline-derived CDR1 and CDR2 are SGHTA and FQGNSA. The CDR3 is CASSFRAGEQFF. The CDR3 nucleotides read TGTGCCAGCAGCTTTAGGGCCGGGGAGCAGTTCTTC.

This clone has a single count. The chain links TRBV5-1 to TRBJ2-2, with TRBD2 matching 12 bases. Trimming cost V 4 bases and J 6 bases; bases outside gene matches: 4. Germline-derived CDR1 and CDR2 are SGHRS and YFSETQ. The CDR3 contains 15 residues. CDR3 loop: CASSSRLAGAGELFF. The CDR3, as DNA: TGCGCCAGCAGCAGCAGACTAGCGGGAGCCGGGGAGCTGTTTTTT.

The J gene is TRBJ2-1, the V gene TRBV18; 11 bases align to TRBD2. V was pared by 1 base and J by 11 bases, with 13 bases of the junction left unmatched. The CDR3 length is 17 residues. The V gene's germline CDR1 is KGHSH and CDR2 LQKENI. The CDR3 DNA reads TGTGCCAGCTCACCACTGTCTCGGCTAGCGGGAGGAGGGAAGCAGTTCTTC. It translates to CASSPLSRLAGGGKQFF.

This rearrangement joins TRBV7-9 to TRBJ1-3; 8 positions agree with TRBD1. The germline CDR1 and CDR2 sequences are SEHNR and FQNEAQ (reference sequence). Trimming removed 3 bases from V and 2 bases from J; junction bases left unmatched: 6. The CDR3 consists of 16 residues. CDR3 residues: CASSFSDRAAGNTIYF. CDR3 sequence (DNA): TGTGCCAGCAGCTTTTCGGACAGGGCGGCTGGAAACACCATATATTTT.

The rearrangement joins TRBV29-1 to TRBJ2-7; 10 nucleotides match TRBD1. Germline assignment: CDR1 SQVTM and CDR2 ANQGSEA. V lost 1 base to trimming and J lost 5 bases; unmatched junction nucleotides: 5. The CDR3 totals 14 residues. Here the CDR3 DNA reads TGCAGCGTTGAAGTGGACAGGGGGACGAACGAGCAGTACTTC. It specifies CSVEVDRGTNEQYF.